This T cell receptor beta chain was observed in a study of blood T cells in healthy people across ages. Study conclusions and caveats: Roughly linear declines in TCR beta diversity per million T cells occurred with age.

A second PCR of 7 to 11 cycles used a sample-barcoded 5' primer and a J-beta primer mix. MiXCR, applied by TCRdb to the 5' RACE reads, yields one record per CDR3 protein. The repertoire holds 1,500,000 or so distinct CDR3 sequences, with roughly 43% as singletons. Concerning this clonotype itself: Antigen: not known.

The CDR3 is 17 amino acids. The germline V gene encodes CDR1 SGHRS and CDR2 YFSETQ. J lost 0 bases, V lost 4 bases, and 7 bases had no gene match. This receptor was taken from a woman aged 18-35 years in good health. The chain combines TRBV5-1 with TRBJ2-6, with TRBD1 matching over 7 bases. The sequenced sample was blood. The CDR3 region is CASSRDSVVSGANVLTF. The DNA of the CDR3 is TGCGCCAGCAGCAGGGACAGCGTGGTCTCTGGGGCCAACGTCCTGACTTTC.